Sequencing of this T cell receptor beta chain was carried out in a study of cytomegalovirus exposure and HLA in healthy donors. Study overall: Clustering assigned approximately 78% of the roughly 420 genotyped donors to the Caucasian-associated ancestry cluster.

With 60 Vbeta and 13 Jbeta primers, the PCR was carried out. Clones were read by immunoSEQ multiplex PCR, and TCRdb kept only the in-frame ones, dropping some. This sample has about 110,000 clones, with over 60% found just once. Notes on this clone: The antigen remains undetermined.

The CDR3 spans 16 residues. V lost 2 bases and J 3 bases, leaving 16 bases between the germline ends. The germline CDR1 and CDR2 sequences are SGHAT and FQNNGV. Notes on the study in general: There were some V segments, including TRBV6-2 and TRBV6-3, excluded as indistinguishable. Sequencing likely produced, as an artifact, a cluster of highly shared sequence variants.

The donors, nominally healthy at sampling, likely had unrecorded immune exposures. The TCR sequence derives from a woman under 30 in good health and CMV-seropositive. The sample consisted of PBMCs. The V gene is TRBV11-2, the J gene TRBJ2-5; maybe TRBD2 (5 bases). The CDR3 sequence: CASSLKMVLAEETQYF. In DNA form, the CDR3 reads TGTGCCAGCAGCTTAAAGATGGTCCTAGCCGAAGAGACCCAGTACTTC.